This is a list of T cell receptor beta chains from one sample in a study of graft-versus-host responses after intestinal transplantation. These receptors lack a known antigen. Some clones are missing from TCRdb's copy, which holds only in-frame ones; the method was immunoSEQ multiplex PCR. The top ten clones hold about 0.25% of a sample with more than 90,000 clones, approximately 92% of them seen once. The sequencing here drew on unstimulated CD4+ T cells sorted from spleen or lymph node cells, taken before transplant. The receptors were gathered from a human donor who was the organ donor for an intestinal transplant. CDR3s include the opening cysteine and the closing phenylalanine or tryptophan. A D gene is named only where the DNA matches it firmly. Not all rows give a size; the values are once, few, many and, for expanded clones, a class.

V,size,D,length,J,CDR3,DNA
TRBV12-5,NA,NA,17,TRBJ1-3,CASGLGLGTYSGNTIYF,TGTGCTAGTGGTTTGGGTCTGGGTACCTACTCTGGAAACACCATATATTTT
TRBV19,NA,TRBD2,16,TRBJ2-7,CASSIDRLAGSYEQYF,TGTGCCAGTAGTATAGACCGACTAGCGGGTTCCTACGAGCAGTACTTC
TRBV2,once,TRBD1,20,TRBJ2-6,CANHLRRWDSGNSGANVLTF,TGTGCCAACCACCTGCGACGTTGGGACAGCGGTAACTCTGGGGCCAACGTCCTGACTTTC
TRBV2,once,TRBD2,15,TRBJ2-1,CASSTGSGRVNEQFF,TGTGCCAGCAGCACTGGAAGCGGGAGAGTTAATGAGCAGTTCTTC
TRBV7-6,NA,NA,14,TRBJ2-7,CASSAGPGSYEQYF,TGTGCCAGCAGCGCAGGCCCAGGATCTTACGAGCAGTACTTC
TRBV7-2,NA,TRBD2,16,TRBJ2-7,CASSSRRLAGNYEQYF,TGTGCCAGCAGCTCTAGACGACTAGCGGGGAACTACGAGCAGTACTTC
TRBV7-2,NA,TRBD1,15,TRBJ1-2,CASSLGQGRSAGYTF,TGTGCCAGCAGCTTAGGACAGGGACGGTCGGCTGGCTACACCTTC
TRBV5-4,NA,NA,17,TRBJ1-1,CASSRLQTRAMNTEAFF,TGTGCCAGCAGCCGTCTTCAAACCAGGGCGATGAACACTGAAGCTTTCTTT
TRBV6-1,NA,TRBD1,13,TRBJ1-2,CASSVQGKDGYTF,TGTGCCAGCAGTGTACAGGGGAAAGATGGCTACACCTTC
TRBV18,once,NA,14,TRBJ2-1,CASSPDPDAGEQFF,TGTGCCAGCTCACCGGACCCTGACGCCGGAGAGCAGTTCTTC
TRBV6-1,NA,NA,12,TRBJ1-2,CATGPGVYGYTF,TGTGCCACCGGACCCGGCGTCTATGGCTACACCTTC
TRBV27,NA,NA,15,TRBJ2-5,CASSTGLDRKETQYF,TGTGCCAGCAGTACGGGACTGGACAGGAAAGAGACCCAGTACTTC
TRBV6-1,NA,NA,13,TRBJ2-3,CASKEGRGDTQYF,TGTGCCAGCAAAGAGGGGCGGGGAGATACGCAGTATTTT
TRBV27,NA,NA,16,TRBJ2-7,CASSPATWGSGYEQYF,TGTGCCAGCAGCCCAGCCACATGGGGGAGCGGTTACGAGCAGTACTTC
TRBV30,NA,TRBD1,16,TRBJ2-2,CAWSAQGLRNTGELFF,TGTGCCTGGAGTGCACAGGGGCTCCGGAACACCGGGGAGCTGTTTTTT
TRBV30,once,TRBD1,13,TRBJ1-5,CACPNRGREPQHF,TGTGCCTGCCCAAACAGGGGCAGAGAGCCCCAGCATTTT
TRBV27,NA,TRBD1,16,TRBJ2-1,CASATLTGGYYNEQFF,TGTGCCAGCGCTACCCTGACAGGGGGCTACTACAATGAGCAGTTCTTC
TRBV23-1,NA,NA,16,TRBJ2-7,CASSQITGHSPYEQYF,TGCGCCAGCAGCCAGATAACGGGACATAGTCCCTACGAGCAGTACTTC
TRBV7-2,NA,TRBD2,15,TRBJ2-1,CASSSLGGRDSEQFF,TGTGCCAGCAGCTCCCTTGGCGGGAGGGATAGTGAGCAGTTCTTC
TRBV27,NA,NA,16,TRBJ2-2,CASSLSSWQGSGELFF,TGTGCCAGCAGTTTATCAAGTTGGCAGGGGTCCGGGGAGCTGTTTTTT
TRBV30,NA,NA,14,TRBJ2-7,CAWSERLGAHEQYF,TGTGCCTGGAGTGAGCGGCTAGGAGCCCACGAGCAGTACTTC
TRBV6-5,NA,NA,12,TRBJ2-7,CASSEGGYEQYF,TGTGCCAGCAGTGAAGGGGGCTACGAGCAGTACTTC
TRBV28,NA,NA,16,TRBJ2-3,CASSLNPAPRTDTQYF,TGTGCCAGCAGTTTAAACCCGGCTCCCCGCACAGATACGCAGTATTTT
TRBV7-2,NA,TRBD2,17,TRBJ2-2,CASSLVGVAGGAGELFF,TGTGCCAGCAGCTTAGTGGGGGTAGCGGGAGGCGCCGGGGAGCTGTTTTTT
TRBV7-2,NA,NA,13,TRBJ1-6,CASSSLYDSPLHF,TGTGCCAGCAGCTCCTTATACGATTCACCCCTCCACTTT
TRBV6-5,NA,TRBD1,15,TRBJ1-5,CASSPGDRVNQPQHF,TGTGCCAGCAGTCCCGGGGACAGAGTCAATCAGCCCCAGCATTTT
TRBV28,NA,NA,14,TRBJ1-5,CASLGAGDYQPQHF,TGTGCCTCTCTCGGGGCAGGGGATTATCAGCCCCAGCATTTT
TRBV5-1,NA,TRBD1,17,TRBJ1-4,CASSSAYSRGPLRKLFF,TGCGCCAGCAGCTCGGCCTACTCCAGGGGGCCTTTGAGGAAACTGTTTTTT
TRBV18,NA,TRBD2,14,TRBJ2-7,CASSPGGGVYEQYF,TGTGCCAGCTCACCAGGCGGGGGAGTCTACGAGCAGTACTTC
TRBV30,NA,TRBD1,14,TRBJ1-1,CAWSRDRGSTEAFF,TGTGCCTGGAGTAGGGACAGGGGCAGCACTGAAGCTTTCTTT
TRBV28,NA,NA,14,TRBJ2-3,CASTPLRSTDTQYF,TGTGCCAGCACACCCTTAAGGTCCACAGATACGCAGTATTTT
TRBV5-1,NA,NA,16,TRBJ1-4,CASSLVGGGLNEKLFF,TGCGCCAGCAGCTTGGTGGGTGGGGGCCTTAATGAAAAACTGTTTTTT
TRBV25-1,NA,NA,14,TRBJ1-2,CASSEETEYRGYTF,TGTGCCAGCAGTGAAGAGACGGAATACCGTGGCTACACCTTC
TRBV14,NA,TRBD1,14,TRBJ2-3,CASSQDRGPDTQYF,TGTGCCAGCAGCCAAGACAGGGGGCCAGATACGCAGTATTTT
TRBV4-1,NA,TRBD2,16,TRBJ2-3,CASSQGPGTSGNPQYF,TGCGCCAGCAGCCAAGGGCCTGGGACTAGCGGGAACCCGCAGTATTTT
TRBV27,NA,TRBD1,14,TRBJ1-5,CASRRTGSNQPQHF,TGTGCCAGCAGGCGGACAGGGAGTAACCAGCCCCAGCATTTT
TRBV11-2,NA,NA,15,TRBJ1-6,CASSQSGWENSPLHF,TGTGCCAGCAGCCAGAGTGGGTGGGAAAATTCACCCCTCCACTTT
TRBV7-2,NA,NA,15,TRBJ2-3,CASSPVVGPADTQYF,TGTGCCAGCAGCCCCGTCGTCGGGCCGGCAGATACGCAGTATTTT
TRBV15,NA,NA,17,TRBJ2-2,CATSRVRQGLTGGELFF,TGTGCCACCAGCAGAGTGCGGCAGGGGCTCACAGGGGGGGAGCTGTTTTTT
TRBV19,NA,NA,12,TRBJ1-4,CASRTKGEKLFF,TGTGCCAGTAGAACAAAAGGGGAAAAACTGTTTTTT
TRBV27,NA,TRBD2,19,TRBJ2-1,CASSHMPKGLAGVYNEQFF,TGTGCCAGCAGTCATATGCCCAAAGGACTAGCGGGCGTCTACAATGAGCAGTTCTTC
TRBV9,NA,TRBD2,13,TRBJ2-1,CASSVGLANEQFF,TGTGCCAGCAGCGTGGGACTAGCGAATGAGCAGTTCTTC
TRBV29-1,NA,TRBD2,19,TRBJ2-1,CSVGFQREAYGGTYNEQFF,TGCAGCGTTGGCTTTCAGCGGGAGGCTTACGGGGGCACCTACAATGAGCAGTTCTTC
TRBV10-1,NA,TRBD2,13,TRBJ2-3,CASMASGTDTQYF,TGCGCCAGCATGGCTAGCGGGACCGATACGCAGTATTTT
TRBV19,NA,NA,14,TRBJ1-5,CASSRTLSNQPQHF,TGTGCCAGTAGTAGAACACTAAGCAATCAGCCCCAGCATTTT
TRBV23-1,NA,NA,16,TRBJ2-6,CASSQLTGRGANVLTF,TGCGCCAGCAGTCAATTAACAGGGAGAGGGGCCAACGTCCTGACTTTC
TRBV5-1,once,TRBD1,16,TRBJ2-1,CASSLLGTGAYNEQFF,TGCGCCAGCAGCTTGTTAGGGACAGGGGCTTACAATGAGCAGTTCTTC
TRBV19,NA,NA,13,TRBJ2-7,CASSSRSTTQQYF,TGTGCCAGTAGTTCTCGAAGTACTACGCAGCAGTACTTC
TRBV6-1,NA,NA,13,TRBJ2-7,CASTEGGPYEQYF,TGTGCCAGCACCGAAGGGGGGCCCTACGAGCAGTACTTC
TRBV7-2,NA,NA,14,TRBJ2-1,CASSPRDSYNEQFF,TGTGCCAGCAGCCCACGGGACTCCTACAATGAGCAGTTCTTC
TRBV12-2,NA,NA,17,TRBJ2-5,CASRLIYAGAILETQYF,TGTGCAAGTCGCTTAATTTACGCGGGAGCGATTTTGGAGACCCAGTACTTC